The 26 T cell receptor beta chains presented below share a single source sample, sequenced in a study of cytomegalovirus exposure and HLA in healthy donors. The assay was immunoSEQ multiplex PCR, and TCRdb's table has in-frame clones only and misses some. The data hold about 200,000 clones, with 84% observed a single time. Sequenced sample: PBMCs. The receptors here all came from a woman aged 25-40 years in good health and CMV-seropositive.

The rearrangement joins TRBV19 to TRBJ2-3; the match to TRBD2 covers 8 bases. Germline trimming cut 6 bases from V and 4 bases from J; bases unmatched to any gene: 6. There are 14 residues in the CDR3. CDR1 is LNHDA, CDR2 SQIVND, per germline (reference sequence). Here the CDR3 DNA reads TGTGCCAGTAGAAAGCGGGAGATCGCAGATACGCAGTATTTT. It yields the protein CASRKREIADTQYF.

This clone was seen a few times. The rearrangement links TRBV19 to TRBJ1-2; TRBD1 matches at 7 bases. The CDR3 length is 14 residues. CDR1 LNHDA and CDR2 SQIVND come from the germline V gene (reference sequence). Trimming at V came to 3 bases and at J to 9 bases, leaving 10 bases not matched to a gene. The CDR3 DNA follows: TGTGCCAGTAGTATTACCGACAGGGCTCGTAGCTACACCTTC. This codes for CASSITDRARSYTF.

V and J are TRBV6-1 and TRBJ2-7; D is unclear. Germline CDR1 MNHNS, CDR2 SASEGT. With 2 bases removed from V and 7 bases from J, the gap between germline ends came to 15 bases. This CDR3 is 14 amino acids long. The CDR3 DNA sequence: TGTGCCAGCAGTGAAATTTCCACTTCCGGGGAGCAGTACTTC. Translating gives CASSEISTSGEQYF.

V gene TRBV12-5 combines with J gene TRBJ2-7; 10 positions agree with TRBD2. V lost 6 bases to trimming and J lost 7 bases; unmatched junction nucleotides: 9. CDR1 and CDR2 (germline): LGHNT, FRNRAP. The CDR3 has 14 amino acids. For the CDR3, the DNA is TGTGCTAGTGGACCTCTAGCGGGAGTTGTAGAGCAGTACTTC. This encodes CASGPLAGVVEQYF.

V usage is TRBV5-1 and J usage is TRBJ2-1; the match to TRBD2 covers 8 bases. After removal of 1 base from V and 8 bases from J, the junction contained 8 bases not matched to a gene. Germline V gene lookup returns CDR1 SGHRS and CDR2 YFSETQ. The CDR3 has 15 residues. The CDR3 region has the DNA TGCGCCAGCAGCTTGAGACCGGGAGGGCCGGATGAGCAGTTCTTC. Residues: CASSLRPGGPDEQFF.

The chain employs TRBV19 and TRBJ2-7; D ambiguous. Germline V gene sequence: CDR1 LNHDA, CDR2 SQIVND (reference sequence). This CDR3 is built from 14 residues. Trimming stripped 1 base from V and 0 bases from J, with 7 bases between. In DNA, the CDR3 is TGTGCCAGTAGTATAGTTCTTCCCTCCTACGAGCAGTACTTC. This translates into CASSIVLPSYEQYF.

V and J are TRBV7-6 and TRBJ2-1, with TRBD2 matching 7 bases. This CDR3 is built from 16 residues. The germline gives CDR1 SGHVS, CDR2 FNYEAQ. Losses at the gene ends were 1 base for V and 0 bases for J; bases not matched to a gene: 3. CDR3 sequence: CASSLEGRGSYNEQFF. CDR3 sequence (DNA): TGTGCCAGCAGCTTAGAAGGGAGGGGCTCCTACAATGAGCAGTTCTTC.

The genes are TRBV9 and TRBJ2-5; TRBD1 aligns across 7 bases. V lost 4 bases to trimming and J lost 2 bases; unmatched junction nucleotides: 5. The CDR3 has 14 residues. Germline V CDR1 and CDR2: SGDLS, YYNGEE. CDR3 sequence (DNA): TGTGCCAGCAGCCCCGGGACAGATCAAGAGACCCAGTACTTC. Translated: CASSPGTDQETQYF.

V usage is TRBV18 and J usage is TRBJ1-5, with D possibly matching TRBD1 (5 bases). Per germline, CDR1 KGHSH and CDR2 LQKENI. V shed 2 bases and J shed 5 bases, with 10 bases lying between them. The length of the CDR3 is 14 residues. The CDR3 protein is CASSPSGGDQPQHF. DNA for the CDR3: TGTGCCAGCTCACCAAGTGGAGGGGATCAGCCCCAGCATTTT.

The V gene is TRBV11-2, the J gene TRBJ1-5; 12 nucleotides align to TRBD1. CDR1 is SGHAT and CDR2 is FQNNGV in the germline V gene. The CDR3 is 17 residues long. With 3 bases clipped from V and 0 bases from J, the junction kept 3 bases outside the gene matches. The CDR3 region is CASSLGDRGHSNQPQHF. The CDR3 DNA reads as TGTGCCAGCAGCTTGGGGGACAGGGGGCATAGCAATCAGCCCCAGCATTTT.

The J gene is TRBJ2-1, the V gene TRBV7-6, with 7 bases aligning to TRBD1. V shed 5 bases, J shed 8 bases, and the junction held 12 bases outside the gene matches. Germline V gene data show CDR1 as SGHVS and CDR2 as FNYEAQ. The CDR3 has 15 residues. Here the CDR3 DNA reads TGTGCCAGCAGCGCTGATGGGGGACAGATGGATGAGCAGTTCTTC. It is translated as CASSADGGQMDEQFF.

V and J are TRBV19 and TRBJ2-1; D is possibly TRBD2 (6 bases). CDR1 is LNHDA, CDR2 SQIVND, per germline (reference sequence). The CDR3 runs to 15 residues. Trimming removed 1 base from V and 2 bases from J, with 9 bases in between. CDR3 sequence (DNA): TGTGCCAGTAGTATAGTGGGAGGACCCTACAATGAGCAGTTCTTC. Encoded protein: CASSIVGGPYNEQFF.

The genes are TRBV6-5 and TRBJ2-3, with 8 bases matching TRBD2. Germline-derived CDR1 and CDR2 are MNHEY and SVGAGI. The V and J ends lost 4 bases and 2 bases, in that order; junction bases with no gene match: 8. The CDR3 consists of 16 residues. The CDR3 reads CASSSSGSSFTDTQYF. The CDR3 coding sequence is TGTGCCAGCAGTTCTAGCGGGTCTTCGTTCACAGATACGCAGTATTTT.

This clone showed up just once. The gene calls are TRBV2 and TRBJ2-1; a weak D match, TRBD2 (6 bases). Germline assignment: CDR1 SNHLY and CDR2 FYNNEI. This CDR3 is 14 amino acids long. V lost 10 bases, J lost 0 bases, and 13 bases lay in between. The CDR3 protein is CATYSGRSYNEQFF. For the CDR3, the DNA is TGTGCCACCTATAGCGGACGCTCCTACAATGAGCAGTTCTTC.

The rearrangement uses TRBV19 and TRBJ2-7, with D perhaps matching TRBD1 (5 bases). The germline CDR1 and CDR2 sequences are LNHDA and SQIVND (reference sequence). Trimming cost V 10 bases and J 6 bases, with 16 bases left between them. The CDR3 covers 12 residues. CDR3 region: CATQTWGSEQYF. CDR3 sequence (DNA): TGTGCCACCCAAACGTGGGGCTCCGAGCAGTACTTC. Using reference TRBV19 and TRBJ2-7 for the parts outside the CDR3, the full variable domain is DGGITQSPKYLFRKEGQNVTLSCEQNLNHDAMYWYRQDPGQGLRLIYYSQIVNDFQKGDIAEGYSVSREKKESFPLTVTSAQKNPTAFYLCATQTWGSEQYFGPGTRLTVT.

V gene TRBV7-6 combines with J gene TRBJ1-1; D is uncertain. Germline values: CDR1 SGHVS, CDR2 FNYEAQ. V lost 2 bases and J lost 4, with 11 bases in between. This CDR3 spans 14 amino acids. In nucleotides, the CDR3 is TGTGCCAGCAGCTTAAAGAGGGTCATCACTGAAGCTTTCTTT. This translates into CASSLKRVITEAFF.

The table lists this clone with a few counts. The chain carries TRBV28 and TRBJ2-7; 7 nucleotides align to TRBD1. Germline V gene data show CDR1 as MDHEN and CDR2 as SYDVKM. With 4 bases clipped from V and 1 base from J, the junction kept 10 bases outside the gene matches. The CDR3 has 16 residues. The CDR3 sequence: CASSSYSTGVSYEQYF. The CDR3 DNA is TGTGCCAGCAGTTCGTACTCAACAGGGGTATCCTACGAGCAGTACTTC.

This clone occurred once. The gene calls are TRBV18 and TRBJ1-2; D gene ambiguous. Trimming shortened V by 3 bases and J by 2 bases, and 10 bases separated the two germline ends. Germline assignment: CDR1 KGHSH and CDR2 LQKENI. This CDR3 is 14 amino acids long. The CDR3 coding sequence is TGTGCCAGCTCACCGGCGGAGCGGAACTATGGCTACACCTTC. This codes for CASSPAERNYGYTF.

The CDR3 nucleotides read TGTGCCAGCAGTTTCTCGTTGGCGGGACTCACCTACGAGCAGTACTTC. Its protein product is CASSFSLAGLTYEQYF. J is TRBJ2-7 and V is TRBV28; possibly TRBD2 for D (6 bases). Germline CDR1 and CDR2: MDHEN and SYDVKM. V dropped 3 bases and J dropped 2 bases, with 17 bases sitting between them. This CDR3 spans 16 amino acids.

This chain joins TRBV6-5 and TRBJ2-7; 8 nucleotides match TRBD2. Germline V lookup: CDR1 MNHEY, CDR2 SVGAGI. Unmatched junction bases numbered 3, after V lost 0 bases and J lost 2 bases. The CDR3 loop spans 15 amino acids. CDR3 sequence: CASSYSSGRAYEQYF. CDR3 bases: TGTGCCAGCAGTTACTCGAGCGGGAGAGCCTACGAGCAGTACTTC.

This clone was seen a single time. The rearrangement joins TRBV12-1 to TRBJ1-5. TRBV12-1 is reported as a pseudogene. The CDR3 spans 14 residues. CDR3 nucleotides: TGTGCCAGCTCTAGTACAAGCCATAATCAGCCCCAGCATTTT. As protein: CASSSTSHNQPQHF.

The genes are TRBV27 and TRBJ2-3, with TRBD1 matching over 9 bases. V shed 3 bases, J shed 3 bases, and the junction held 7 bases outside the gene matches. The CDR3 runs 16 residues. CDR1 MNHEY and CDR2 SMNVEV come from the germline V gene (reference sequence). The CDR3 region is CASSFNPGQGTDTQYF. The CDR3 coding sequence is TGTGCCAGCAGTTTTAATCCGGGACAGGGAACAGATACGCAGTATTTT.

The rearrangement uses TRBV6-5 and TRBJ2-7, with TRBD1 identical over 7 bases. From germline, CDR1 is MNHEY and CDR2 SVGAGI. After removal of 2 bases from V and 3 bases from J, the junction contained 4 bases not matched to a gene. The CDR3 totals 14 residues. The CDR3 sequence: CASSYHRDSYEQYF. The CDR3 bases are TGTGCCAGCAGTTACCACCGGGACAGCTACGAGCAGTACTTC.

This chain links TRBV19 with TRBJ1-2, with a tentative D call TRBD1 (6 bases). The CDR3 is 14 amino acids. V dropped 5 bases and J dropped 2 bases, with 12 bases sitting between them. From germline, CDR1 is LNHDA and CDR2 SQIVND (reference sequence). The CDR3 loop is CASSFFDRNYGYTF. The CDR3 nucleotides read TGTGCCAGTAGTTTCTTTGACAGGAACTATGGCTACACCTTC.

This clone was detected a few times. The rearrangement uses TRBV5-4 and TRBJ2-7, with TRBD1 identical over 12 bases. The V segment lost 3 bases and the J segment 6 bases; nucleotides outside the gene matches: 7. CDR1 and CDR2 (germline): SGHNT, YYREEE (reference sequence). The CDR3 sequence is 15 residues long. CDR3 amino acids: CASSSGQGALGEQYF. The CDR3, as DNA: TGTGCCAGCAGCTCGGGACAGGGGGCTCTTGGCGAGCAGTACTTC.

This clone turned up a few times. This chain joins TRBV7-9 and TRBJ2-1; the D is unclear. This CDR3 has 13 residues. V lost 1 base and J 4 bases, leaving 5 bases between the germline ends. From germline, CDR1 is SEHNR and CDR2 FQNEAQ (reference sequence). The CDR3 here is CASSLGPYNEQFF. CDR3 DNA: TGTGCCAGCAGCTTAGGGCCGTACAATGAGCAGTTCTTC.